Described below is a single T cell receptor (beta chain) sequence and its context. The clone's antigen remains unknown. Base quality data are lacking; no much larger clone is found one base away. These data originate in a study of cytomegalovirus exposure and HLA in healthy donors (dated by TCRdb to about 2017). Background for the entire study: An earlier analysis of roughly 500 of the donors reported 250 to 300 Gb of sequence data and around 120 million unique TCR beta sequences obtained from roughly 170 million T cells. An early release covering 550 to 650 HLA-typed donors comprised about 290 gigabases of sequencing data and tens of millions of unique TCR sequences. Of the roughly 400 genotyped donors, roughly 80% fell in the genetic ancestry cluster associated with self-reported Caucasian donors. The study aimed to test whether cataloging public T cell receptors could reveal signatures of past pathogen exposure. The study used immunosequencing to profile the T cell repertoires of approximately 640 subjects and linked those repertoires to cytomegalovirus serostatus. Along with the approximately 700-subject first cohort, a separate validation cohort of more than 90 different subjects was used. High-throughput TCR immunosequencing, statistical association of individual TCRs with disease status, and machine learning were combined to predict cytomegalovirus infection status. In a later analysis, previously published TCR beta repertoires from 600 to 850 donors were re-analyzed and high-resolution HLA genotyping was added so that TCR occurrence patterns could be studied. Rather than drawing on any new phenotypic data, the later analysis identified candidate immune exposures from TCR beta sequences and the way those sequences occurred across donors. An earlier analysis of 450 to 750 of the donors used high-throughput TCR beta sequencing to judge whether each TCR beta V gene segment behaved as functional or pseudogenic. Donor age, sex, ethnicity and CMV serostatus were compiled alongside the repertoire data. Genome-wide SNP genotypes for about 55% of the roughly 670 donors were used in a later genetic analysis, which treated that subset as a discovery cohort. Every discovery cohort repertoire had been produced on one sequencing platform. Both class I and class II loci were covered by HLA typing, at four-digit resolution. Typing coverage differed by locus: A, B, C, DRB1 and DQB1 were typed in about 629-640 donors, DQA1 in 522, DPA1 in around 580, and DPB1 in roughly 450. Several DR-DQ haplotypes were handled as single units for association and clustering because linkage in the cohort was strong. Among 300 to 500 genotyped donors of the cohort, an average of approximately 220,000 unique TCR beta nucleotide sequences was sequenced per donor, of which approximately 19% were non-productive. The study at large found these results: Linkage disequilibrium might explain the correlated functional status among segregating V segments, but an unknown experimental factor could not be ruled out. Because some donors lacked HLA typing at each locus, the association tests relied only on the typed subset. A later analysis found that most CMV-associated TCR beta chains appeared HLA-restricted, with HLA associations seemingly driven largely by CMV exposure. According to a later analysis, parvovirus B19, influenza, CMV and Epstein-Barr virus appeared linked to several top co-occurrence clusters. V-gene and J-gene trimming of TCR beta chains was associated with a missense DCLRE1C variant in a later genetic analysis, and the association was replicated in an independent cohort. The sequencing pipeline was judged likely to have produced a cluster of highly shared sequence variants as a technical artifact. Over 15 rarely observed V segments, including chromosome 9 orphons, were excluded from the earlier analysis of some 590 of the donors because counts were too low. In vitro tests confirmed that a few of the cytomegalovirus-associated TCR beta chains recognize cytomegalovirus antigens. Strong co-occurrence of HLA alleles, especially DR and DQ, made assigning TCR associations to individual alleles difficult. According to a later analysis, TCR association rates differed among HLA loci, with DRB1 alleles showing the most associated TCRs and HLA-C alleles showing the fewest. A further reported finding was that TCR beta sequences accurately predicted the HLA-A and HLA-B alleles for most subjects in the first cohort. Only TCR beta chains were sequenced in this cohort, and the absence of alpha or paired-chain data limited detectable features. A later analysis found that HLA-associated TCR beta chains were more clonally expanded and had lower generation probabilities than equally common non-associated chains. An earlier analysis of 587 of the donors showed that most TCR beta V segments appeared in productive rearrangements either about 87% or about 30% of the time, which broadly matched IMGT annotations. Some IMGT-functional V segments, including TRBV6-2 and TRBV6-3, could not be told apart with the 87-base-pair reads, so those segments were excluded. The study gave a list of about 170 TCR beta chains associated with cytomegalovirus. Most TCR sequences were seen in very few donors, while some public TCRs were found in many individuals. Immune exposure information for the cohort was limited to CMV serostatus. Specific HLA alleles were associated with over 15,000 TCR beta sequences at a false discovery rate of 0.05 in a later analysis. The authors suggested that the approach could potentially be generalized to other disease states and immunological phenotypes. Roughly uniform sequencing depth across donors was assumed in presence/absence analyses, although this assumption may not hold. The classifier was reported to diagnose cytomegalovirus status with high specificity and sensitivity in both the original and validation cohorts. A later genetic analysis reported fewer N-insertions in productive TCRs among donors in an Asian-associated ancestry cluster than the roughly 700-donor mean.

V has 6 bases trimmed and J has 6 bases trimmed; junction bases matching no gene number 7. Inclusive of the bounding cysteine and phenylalanine, the CDR3 is 14 residues long. Kept here is only the CDR3 DNA, which spans 42 bases and is read in frame from base 1. CDR1 MNHEY and CDR2 SMNVEV are derived from the germline V gene (reference sequence). The receptor library was made with the immunoSEQ multiplex PCR assay. For the multiplex PCR, a mixture combining 60 forward primers for TCR Vbeta segments and 13 reverse primers for TCR Jbeta segments was used. A multiplex PCR assay on genomic DNA amplified the CDR3 region of rearranged TCR beta genes. On the Illumina HiSeq System, the amplified TCR beta libraries were sequenced as 87-base-pair reads. As for how the authors treated the data: Across the 670 or so repertoires, a later analysis counted around 80 million unique TCR beta chains, roughly 11 million of which were shared by at least two donors. A nearest-neighbor algorithm error-corrected the raw reads and collapsed the reads into unique sequences, merging closely related sequences to remove PCR and sequencing errors. CDR3 sequences were aligned to IMGT reference sequences to assign V, D and J gene segments. For a sequence to be retained, at least a six-nucleotide match to both a V gene segment and a J gene segment was required. Rearrangements were classified as productive when the CDR3 lacked stop codons and remained in frame with V and J, and all other rearrangements were classified as non-productive. CDR3 was defined according to IMGT convention as the region running from the second conserved V-encoded cysteine to the conserved J-encoded phenylalanine. Sequences without an unambiguous match to a single V gene segment were excluded from the earlier analysis of almost 600 of the donors. An earlier analysis of roughly 590 of the donors called V segments functional above 56.7% productive rearrangements and segregating when the between-donor standard deviation exceeded 5%. A statistical classification framework was built for diagnosing cytomegalovirus status from the catalog of TCR beta chain sequences. In a later analysis, TCR nucleotide sequences were compared against IMGT/GENE-DB human TR gene sequences so that V and J genes could be assigned. In a later analysis, CDR3 sequences and most-parsimonious VDJ recombination scenarios were assigned using the TCRdist pipeline. In a later analysis, each TCR beta chain was defined by its CDR3 amino acid sequence together with its V-gene family, and reads lacking a unique V-gene family were excluded. As a way to deal with suspected cross-contamination and a sequencing artifact, a later analysis dropped 450 to 600 nucleotide sequences that were highly shared and had low generation probability. A later analysis calculated a clonal expansion index for each public chain from normalized within-repertoire ranks of inferred template counts. A later analysis computed generation probabilities with a VDJ recombination model fitted to out-of-frame rearrangements, and checked the results against IGoR. Hypergeometric tests were used in a later analysis to score TCR-TCR, TCR-HLA and TCR-CMV co-occurrence, with a repertoire-size bias correction applied to the TCR pairs. False discovery rates were estimated in a later analysis by permuting HLA or CMV assignments 20 times. A later analysis grouped co-occurring TCRs with DBSCAN, adding TCRdist sequence similarity when clustering within HLA-allele-positive subsets. Repertoires with fewer than 30,000 or more than 120,000 public chains were left out of co-occurrence clustering, as were about 5 repertoires with anomalous nucleotide sharing. What TCRdb holds here is the immuneACCESS table cut down to in-frame rearrangements. Part of the clones is not present; checked against another copy, under half of the missing clones reflect an unresolved V gene, and the others are unexplained. V and J calls and clone size follow that table, whereas D and trimming were derived from the DNA. This sample has approximately 150,000 clones in its table, and under 70% of those were observed once. The ten largest clones capture 10% of the sample.

In total, 600 or so healthy bone marrow donors made up the cohort. At the time of sampling, all cohort members were nominally healthy, though unrecorded immune exposures were likely present. The donor was CMV seropositive and belonged to the group of over 250 seropositive cohort members. Each donor provided a peripheral blood sample, and peripheral blood mononuclear cells were used for TCR beta sequencing. The Qiagen DNeasy Blood Extraction Kit was used to extract genomic DNA from the blood cell samples. The V and J genes are TRBV27 and TRBJ1-4; a stretch of 7 junction bases matches TRBD1. This clonotype was obtained from a young man in good health and CMV-seropositive. Material for sequencing was PBMCs. The CDR3 protein is CASRMTGWDEKLFF. The DNA reads as follows: TGTGCCAGCAGAATGACAGGGTGGGATGAAAAACTGTTTTTT.